Presented here are 9 T cell receptor beta chains from one specimen sequenced in a study of cytomegalovirus exposure and HLA in healthy donors (dated by TCRdb to 2017 to 2019). Library creation used the immunoSEQ multiplex PCR assay. For the multiplex PCR, a mixture combining 60 forward primers for TCR Vbeta segments and 13 reverse primers for TCR Jbeta segments was used. In TCRdb, the immuneACCESS table is reduced to in-frame sequences with V and J assigned. These tables do not hold every clone; where another copy was compared, an unresolved V gene accounts for under half, and the others remain unexplained. This sample lists over 120,000 clones; roughly 80% were detected once. Roughly 2.9% of the sample rests with the top ten. Specimen: PBMCs. These receptors were collected from a woman in her twenties or thirties in good health and CMV-seronegative.

The chain couples TRBV19 to TRBJ2-1; tentative D call: TRBD2 (6 bases). The CDR3 loop spans 13 amino acids. Germline values: CDR1 LNHDA, CDR2 SQIVND (reference sequence). The V end was cut by 5 bases, the J end by 8 bases, with 13 bases between. CDR3 in DNA: TGTGCCAGTAGTGCCCTATGGGGGGATGAGCAGTTCTTC. This sequence encodes CASSALWGDEQFF. Combining the CDR3 with reference TRBV19 and TRBJ2-1 gives the whole variable domain DGGITQSPKYLFRKEGQNVTLSCEQNLNHDAMYWYRQDPGQGLRLIYYSQIVNDFQKGDIAEGYSVSREKKESFPLTVTSAQKNPTAFYLCASSALWGDEQFFGPGTRLTVL.

This rearrangement joins TRBV9 to TRBJ2-5, with 9 bases fitting TRBD1. This CDR3 has 14 amino acids. V shed 0 bases, J shed 6 bases, and the junction held 3 bases outside the gene matches. The germline V gene has CDR1 SGDLS and CDR2 YYNGEE. The CDR3 region is CASSVEQGAQTQYF. CDR3 in DNA: TGTGCCAGCAGCGTAGAACAGGGGGCGCAGACCCAGTACTTC.

The chain has TRBV4-1 and TRBJ2-1; 11 bases agree with TRBD1. The CDR3 is 15 amino acids. Germline CDR1 and CDR2: MGHRA and YSYEKL. Unmatched junction bases numbered 6, after V lost 3 bases and J lost 8 bases. The CDR3 sequence is CASSHGQGALDEQFF. Here the CDR3 DNA reads TGCGCCAGCAGCCACGGACAGGGGGCATTGGATGAGCAGTTCTTC.

The genes are TRBV5-6 and TRBJ1-3, with 8 bases fitting TRBD1. The V gene end was trimmed by 4 bases and the J gene end by 3 bases; junction bases not matched to a gene: 9. The CDR3 has 16 amino acids. The germline CDR1 and CDR2 sequences are SGHDT and YYEEEE. Here the CDR3 reads CASSRWTGLGGNTIYF. The CDR3 region has the DNA TGTGCCAGCAGCCGCTGGACAGGGTTGGGTGGAAACACCATATATTTT.

The chain has TRBV5-5 and TRBJ2-7; 13 bases map to TRBD2. Germline CDR1 is SGHKS and CDR2 is YYEKEE (reference sequence). V was pared by 4 bases and J by 5 bases, with 6 bases of the junction left unmatched. The length of the CDR3 is 15 residues. The chain's CDR3 is CASSPQTSGRNEQYF. CDR3 nucleotide sequence: TGTGCCAGCAGCCCCCAGACTAGCGGGAGGAACGAGCAGTACTTC. The entire variable domain, with the rest obtained from reference TRBV5-5 and TRBJ2-7, is as follows: DAGVTQSPTHLIKTRGQQVTLRCSPISGHKSVSWYQQVLGQGPQFIFQYYEKEERGRGNFPDRFSARQFPNYSSELNVNALLLGDSALYLCASSPQTSGRNEQYFGPGTRLTVT.

The CDR3 loop reads CSGRLAGGLNEQFF. The CDR3 nucleotides read TGCAGCGGAAGGCTAGCGGGAGGACTTAATGAGCAGTTCTTC. The chain couples TRBV29-1 to TRBJ2-1; 11 bases match TRBD2. The CDR3 is 14 amino acids. From germline, CDR1 is SQVTM and CDR2 ANQGSEA. Losses at the gene ends were 7 bases for V and 7 bases for J; bases not matched to a gene: 9.

V and J are TRBV5-6 and TRBJ2-1; 7 bases align to TRBD1. This CDR3 has 13 residues. Germline CDR1 and CDR2: SGHDT and YYEEEE. With V trimmed by 5 bases and J by 6 bases, 5 bases remained unmatched. CDR3 residues: CASRMTGTNEQFF. The CDR3, as DNA: TGTGCCAGCAGGATGACAGGGACCAATGAGCAGTTCTTC.

The chain combines TRBV5-5 with TRBJ2-7, with 8 bases identical to TRBD2. V lost 4 bases, J lost 4 bases, and 10 bases stayed unmatched. The CDR3 runs 15 residues. From germline, CDR1 is SGHKS and CDR2 YYEKEE (reference sequence). The CDR3 sequence is CASSQVLAGDYEQYF. The CDR3 region has the DNA TGTGCCAGCAGCCAAGTGCTAGCGGGCGATTACGAGCAGTACTTC.

This rearrangement joins TRBV13 to TRBJ2-7, with TRBD1 matching over 11 bases. The CDR3 loop spans 14 amino acids. Per germline, CDR1 PRHDT and CDR2 FYEKMQ (reference sequence). V lost 4 bases, J lost 7 bases, and 6 bases stayed unmatched. CDR3 nucleotide sequence: TGTGCCAGCAGCTGGGGGACAGGGGGTTCAGAGCAGTACTTC. As protein: CASSWGTGGSEQYF.